This T cell receptor beta chain was captured in a study of CD8 T cells in Susac syndrome. An amount of RNA that ranged from roughly 0.5 to 1 ug was reverse transcribed with random hexamers. Amplification of TCR beta CDR3 across 54 Vbeta and 13 Jbeta was performed with immunoSEQ multiplex PCR. TCRdb ran MiXCR on the immunoSEQ multiplex PCR reads and lists one entry per CDR3 protein. The data contain 330,000 or so distinct CDR3 sequences, about 91% of them singletons. TEMRA cells underwent FACS enrichment and CD8+ and CD4+ T cells underwent negative isolation. The CDR3 extends over 13 amino acids. Between the trimmed V and J ends, which lost 3 bases and 4 bases, there was a span of 10 bases. CDR1 and CDR2 from the germline V gene are DFQATT and SNEGSKA (reference sequence).

The sequenced material came from CD8+ T cells from PBMCs. The source is a human donor with multiple sclerosis. The chain is built from TRBV20-1 and TRBJ1-3; maybe TRBD1 (5 bases). Here the CDR3 DNA reads TGCAGTGCTAGCCCCGGGGGGGGAAACACCATATATTTT. Protein: CSASPGGGNTIYF.